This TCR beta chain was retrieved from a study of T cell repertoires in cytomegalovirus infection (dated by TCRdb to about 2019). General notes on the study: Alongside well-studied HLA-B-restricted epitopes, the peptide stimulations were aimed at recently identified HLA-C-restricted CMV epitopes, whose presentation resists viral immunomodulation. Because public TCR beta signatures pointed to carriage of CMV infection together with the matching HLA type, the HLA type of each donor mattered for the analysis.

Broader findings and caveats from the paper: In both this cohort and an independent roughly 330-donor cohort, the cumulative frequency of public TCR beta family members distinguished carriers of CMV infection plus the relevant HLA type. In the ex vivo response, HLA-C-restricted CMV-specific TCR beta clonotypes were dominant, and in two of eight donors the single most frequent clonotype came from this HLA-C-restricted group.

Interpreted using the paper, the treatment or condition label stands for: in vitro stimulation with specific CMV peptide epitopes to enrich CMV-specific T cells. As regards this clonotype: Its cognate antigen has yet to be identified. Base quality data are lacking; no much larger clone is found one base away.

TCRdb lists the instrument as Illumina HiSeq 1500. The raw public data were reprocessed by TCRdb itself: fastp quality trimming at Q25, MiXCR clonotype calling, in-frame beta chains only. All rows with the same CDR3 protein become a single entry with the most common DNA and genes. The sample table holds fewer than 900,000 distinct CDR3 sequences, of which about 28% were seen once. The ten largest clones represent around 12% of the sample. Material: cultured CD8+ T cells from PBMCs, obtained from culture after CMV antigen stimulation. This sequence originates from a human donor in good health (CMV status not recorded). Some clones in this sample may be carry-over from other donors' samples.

The CDR3 is CASRTGLRQFF. The DNA sequence is as follows: TGTGCCAGCAGAACGGGACTAAGGCAGTTCTTC. The sequence is built from TRBV6-2 or TRBV6-3 and TRBJ2-1; TRBD2 agrees with 7 junctional bases. V lost 6 bases and J lost 12 bases, and the count of bases not matched to a germline gene is 5. Taken from the germline V gene, the CDR1 and CDR2 loops are MNHEY and SVGEGT. Its CDR3 holds 11 amino acids, cysteine through phenylalanine. Solely the CDR3 DNA is kept, with 33 bases framed from the first base.